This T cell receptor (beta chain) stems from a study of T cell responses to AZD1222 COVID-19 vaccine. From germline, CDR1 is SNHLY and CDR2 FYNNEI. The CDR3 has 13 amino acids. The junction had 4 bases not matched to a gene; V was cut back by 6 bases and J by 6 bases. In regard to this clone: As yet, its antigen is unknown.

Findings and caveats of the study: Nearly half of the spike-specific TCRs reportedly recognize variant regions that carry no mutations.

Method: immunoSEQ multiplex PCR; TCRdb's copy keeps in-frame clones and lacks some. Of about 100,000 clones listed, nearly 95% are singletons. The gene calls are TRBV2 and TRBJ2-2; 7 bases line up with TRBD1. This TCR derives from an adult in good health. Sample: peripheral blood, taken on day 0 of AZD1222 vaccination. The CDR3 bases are TGTGCCAGCAGGGCTGGGACAGCCGGGGAGCTGTTTTTT. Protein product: CASRAGTAGELFF.